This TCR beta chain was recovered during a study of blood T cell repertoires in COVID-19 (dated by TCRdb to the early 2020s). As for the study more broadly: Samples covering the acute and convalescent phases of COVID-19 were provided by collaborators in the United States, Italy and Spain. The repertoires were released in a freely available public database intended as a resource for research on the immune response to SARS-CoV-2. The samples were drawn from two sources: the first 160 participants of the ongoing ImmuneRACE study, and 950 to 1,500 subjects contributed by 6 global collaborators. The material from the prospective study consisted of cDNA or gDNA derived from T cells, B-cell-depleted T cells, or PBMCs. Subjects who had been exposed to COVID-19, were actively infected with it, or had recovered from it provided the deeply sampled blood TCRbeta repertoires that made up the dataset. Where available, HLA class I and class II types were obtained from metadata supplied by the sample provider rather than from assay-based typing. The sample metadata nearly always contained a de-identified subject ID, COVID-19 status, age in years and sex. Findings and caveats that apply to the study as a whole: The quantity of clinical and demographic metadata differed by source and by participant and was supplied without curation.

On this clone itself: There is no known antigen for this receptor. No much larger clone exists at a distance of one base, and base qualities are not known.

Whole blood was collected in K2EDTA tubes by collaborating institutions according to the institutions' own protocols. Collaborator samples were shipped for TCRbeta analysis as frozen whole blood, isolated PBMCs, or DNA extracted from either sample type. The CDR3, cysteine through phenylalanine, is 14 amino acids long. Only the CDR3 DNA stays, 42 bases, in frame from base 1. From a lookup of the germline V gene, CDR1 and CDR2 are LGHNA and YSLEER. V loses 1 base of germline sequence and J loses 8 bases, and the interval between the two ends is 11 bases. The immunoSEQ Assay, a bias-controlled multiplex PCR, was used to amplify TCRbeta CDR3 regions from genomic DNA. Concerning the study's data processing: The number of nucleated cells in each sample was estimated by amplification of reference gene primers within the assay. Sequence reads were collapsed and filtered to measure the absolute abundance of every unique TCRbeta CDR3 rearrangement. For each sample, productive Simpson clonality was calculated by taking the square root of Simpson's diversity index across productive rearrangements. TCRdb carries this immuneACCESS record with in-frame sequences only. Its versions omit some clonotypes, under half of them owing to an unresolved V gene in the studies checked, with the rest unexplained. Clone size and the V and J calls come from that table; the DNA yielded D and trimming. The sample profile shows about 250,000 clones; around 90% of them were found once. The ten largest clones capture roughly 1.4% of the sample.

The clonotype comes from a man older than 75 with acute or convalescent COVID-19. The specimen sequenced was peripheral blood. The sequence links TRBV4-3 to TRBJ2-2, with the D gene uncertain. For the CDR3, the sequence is CASSQVVVLGELFF. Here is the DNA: TGCGCCAGCAGCCAAGTGGTAGTCCTGGGGGAGCTGTTTTTT.